The next 11 T cell receptor beta chains were all read from a single sample in a study of shared clonotypes between healthy human individuals. Profiled with immunoSEQ multiplex PCR; TCRdb holds only in-frame clones, not every one. The sample includes more than 600,000 clones, around 90% of them seen just once. The naive CD8 population came from CD45RO-negative cells selected for CCR7, without terminally differentiated effector memory CD45RA+ cells. Sequencing used naive CD8+ T cells sorted from blood. These receptors all come from a man aged 30 to 39 in good health.

The J gene is TRBJ2-5, the V gene TRBV12-5, with 8 bases lining up with TRBD1. With 2 bases clipped from V and 7 bases from J, the junction kept 9 bases outside the gene matches. CDR1 and CDR2 from the germline V gene are LGHNT and FRNRAP. The CDR3 spans 15 residues. The CDR3 loop reads CASGLTGQGIVTQYF. In DNA form, the CDR3 reads TGTGCTAGTGGTTTGACCGGACAGGGTATTGTGACCCAGTACTTC.

The chain is built from TRBV15 and TRBJ2-4; TRBD2 matches 13 bases. This CDR3 comprises 16 residues. Germline CDR1 LNHNV, CDR2 YYDKDF (reference sequence). The V and J ends lost 5 bases and 8 bases, in that order; junction bases with no gene match: 9. CDR3 protein: CATSARTSGSRYIQYF. Written as DNA, the CDR3 is TGTGCCACCAGCGCACGGACTAGCGGGAGCAGATACATTCAGTACTTC. Using reference TRBV15 and TRBJ2-4 for the parts outside the CDR3, the full variable domain is DAMVIQNPRYQVTQFGKPVTLSCSQTLNHNVMYWYQQKSSQAPKLLFHYYDKDFNNEADTPDNFQSRRPNTSFCFLDIRSPGLGDTAMYLCATSARTSGSRYIQYFGAGTRLSVL.

Note on this clone: The same CDR3 is also encoded by other DNA sequences in this sample. The chain carries TRBV27 and TRBJ2-7; D not resolved. The V end was cut by 2 bases, the J end by 0 bases, with 5 bases between. The V gene's germline CDR1 is MNHEY and CDR2 SMNVEV (reference sequence). This CDR3 is built from 13 residues. The CDR3 spells CASSLGASYEQYF. The CDR3 DNA sequence: TGTGCCAGCAGTTTAGGCGCCTCCTACGAGCAGTACTTC.

The J gene is TRBJ2-7, the V gene TRBV28; maybe TRBD2 (6 bases). The length of the CDR3 is 13 residues. Per the germline V gene, CDR1 is MDHEN and CDR2 is SYDVKM. V lost 2 bases to trimming and J lost 3 bases, with 8 bases between them. DNA of the CDR3: TGTGCCAGCAGTTTAGGGGGGTTCTACGAGCAGTACTTC. It is translated as CASSLGGFYEQYF.

The chain couples TRBV29-1 to TRBJ2-5; tentative D call: TRBD2 (6 bases). The germline V gene has CDR1 SQVTM and CDR2 ANQGSEA. The CDR3 runs to 13 residues. V lost 7 bases and J lost 4, with 16 bases in between. The CDR3 protein is CSASGTRGETQYF. The CDR3 coding sequence is TGCAGCGCCTCCGGTACGCGGGGAGAGACCCAGTACTTC.

The J gene is TRBJ1-5, the V gene TRBV5-1; 7 nucleotides line up with TRBD1. Germline V CDR1 and CDR2: SGHRS, YFSETQ. The CDR3 is 14 residues long. Unmatched junction bases numbered 4, after V lost 4 bases and J lost 3 bases. CDR3 region: CASSPGQVNQPQHF. CDR3 in DNA: TGCGCCAGCAGCCCTGGACAGGTCAATCAGCCCCAGCATTTT.

V gene TRBV28 combines with J gene TRBJ1-2; no firm D call. The CDR3 has 15 residues. V lost 4 bases, J lost 0 bases, and 12 bases lay in between. Germline V gene sequence: CDR1 MDHEN, CDR2 SYDVKM. Written as DNA, the CDR3 is TGTGCCAGCAGTTCAGCAGTCATTCCTAACTATGGCTACACCTTC. It specifies CASSSAVIPNYGYTF.

The CDR3 loop is CASSIDDSQTNEQFF. For the CDR3, the DNA is TGTGCCAGTAGTATTGACGACTCCCAGACCAATGAGCAGTTCTTC. This chain uses TRBV19 with TRBJ2-1, with D unclear. Trimming took off 3 bases at V and 6 bases at J, with 15 bases between the two ends. Per the germline V gene, CDR1 is LNHDA and CDR2 is SQIVND (reference sequence). The CDR3 is 15 amino acids.

The chain recombines TRBV6-5 with TRBJ1-5; D is ambiguous. The germline CDR1 and CDR2 sequences are MNHEY and SVGAGI. V lost 5 bases, J lost 11 bases, and 10 bases lay in between. This CDR3 contains 11 residues. In DNA, the CDR3 is TGTGCCAGCAGTGAACCCCGGTCCCAGCATTTT. Translated, it gives CASSEPRSQHF.

The gene calls are TRBV5-5 and TRBJ2-1; TRBD1 matches 7 bases. V was clipped by 1 base and J by 7 bases; unmatched bases: 8. Per the germline V gene, CDR1 is SGHKS and CDR2 is YYEKEE (reference sequence). This CDR3 has 15 amino acids. In DNA form, the CDR3 reads TGTGCCAGCAGCTTGACCGACAGGGCTCGGAATGAGCAGTTCTTC. Its translation: CASSLTDRARNEQFF.

The chain has TRBV7-3 and TRBJ2-2; 8 positions agree with TRBD2. V lost 7 bases and J lost 1; bases outside the gene matches: 5. The germline V gene has CDR1 SGHTA and CDR2 FQGTGA. This CDR3 comprises 15 residues. The CDR3 here is CASNFSGKNTGELFF. CDR3 DNA: TGTGCCAGCAACTTTAGCGGGAAGAACACCGGGGAGCTGTTTTTT.